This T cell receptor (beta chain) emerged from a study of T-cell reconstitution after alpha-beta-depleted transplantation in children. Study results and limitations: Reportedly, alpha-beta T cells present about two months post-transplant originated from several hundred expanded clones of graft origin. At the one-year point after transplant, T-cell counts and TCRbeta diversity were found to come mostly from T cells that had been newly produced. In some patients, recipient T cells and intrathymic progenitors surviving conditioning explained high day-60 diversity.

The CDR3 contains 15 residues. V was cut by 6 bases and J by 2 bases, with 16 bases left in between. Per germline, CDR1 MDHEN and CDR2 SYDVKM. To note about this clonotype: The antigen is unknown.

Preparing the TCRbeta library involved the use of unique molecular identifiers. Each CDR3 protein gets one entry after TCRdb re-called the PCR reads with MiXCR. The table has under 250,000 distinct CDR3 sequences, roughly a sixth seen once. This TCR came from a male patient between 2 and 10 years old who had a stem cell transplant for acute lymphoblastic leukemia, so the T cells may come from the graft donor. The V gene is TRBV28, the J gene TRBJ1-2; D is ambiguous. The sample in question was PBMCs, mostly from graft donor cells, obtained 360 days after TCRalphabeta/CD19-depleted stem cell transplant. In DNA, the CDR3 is TGTGCCAGCAGCCTAACACTGACTACAAACTATGGCTACACCTTC. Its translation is CASSLTLTTNYGYTF.